This T cell receptor (beta chain) was identified during a study of T cells in Graves' hyperthyroidism and ophthalmopathy. Study outcomes and limitations: Within blood appeared most thyroid clonotypes that had expanded above 0.001. Using 13 V-J features, a model discriminated ophthalmopathy from stable hyperthyroidism.

The investigators amplified TCR beta CDR3 regions from RNA transcripts. Primed by the HTBI set, a first-round RT-PCR was run on the TCR CDR3. Each CDR3 protein gets one entry after TCRdb re-called the multiplex PCR reads with MiXCR. Seen here are under 400,000 distinct CDR3 sequences, approximately 13% observed once, and the top ten hold 9.2%. This clonotype has at least ten counts. Its antigen is undetermined. Absent ophthalmopathy progression within 18 months defined stable Graves' hyperthyroidism. V was cut by 5 bases and J by 2 bases, with 16 bases left in between. The germline V gene has CDR1 SEHNR and CDR2 FQNEAQ (reference sequence). CDR3 size: 16 residues.

The J gene is TRBJ2-1, the V gene TRBV7-9; D possibly matches TRBD1 or TRBD2 (6 bases each). This clonotype originated in a woman aged 18-29 years with Graves' hyperthyroidism. Sequences were obtained from blood. The CDR3 DNA reads TGTGCCAGCAGCCCTCGAGGGGGGAGTGCCTACAATGAGCAGTTCTTC. It encodes CASSPRGGSAYNEQFF.